These 4 T cell receptor beta chains came from one sample sequenced in a study of CD8 T cells in Susac syndrome. Random hexamers served to reverse transcribe roughly 0.5 to 1 ug RNA. TCRdb passed the immunoSEQ multiplex PCR reads through MiXCR, listing each CDR3 protein once. The data hold just over 300,000 distinct CDR3 sequences, with about 91% observed a single time. The material sequenced was CD4+ T cells from PBMCs. Receptors were obtained from a human donor with multiple sclerosis.

The chain couples TRBV30 to TRBJ2-3, with D unresolved. V dropped 0 bases and J dropped 4 bases, with 5 bases sitting between them. CDR3 length equals 12 residues. CDR1 is GTSNPN and CDR2 is SVGIG in the germline V gene (reference sequence). The DNA for the CDR3 is TGTGCCTGGAGTGTACTTTCAGATACGCAGTATTTT. This gives the protein CAWSVLSDTQYF.

The rearrangement uses TRBV29-1 and TRBJ2-3, with D possibly matching TRBD2 (5 bases). CDR3 size: 13 residues. V lost 4 bases, J lost 4 bases, and 12 bases lay in between. Per the germline V gene, CDR1 is SQVTM and CDR2 is ANQGSEA. The CDR3, as DNA: TGCAGCGTTGTCGGGGTTTGGGCAGATACGCAGTATTTT. Its translation is CSVVGVWADTQYF.

CDR3 sequence: CASSWQGGNQPQHF. The CDR3 nucleotides read TGTGCCAGCAGCTGGCAGGGTGGCAATCAGCCCCAGCATTTT. The J gene is TRBJ1-5, the V gene TRBV3-1, with D perhaps matching TRBD1 (5 bases). Trimming stripped 5 bases from V and 2 bases from J, with 10 bases between. This CDR3 is 14 amino acids long. The germline gives CDR1 LGHDT, CDR2 YNNKEL (reference sequence).

The V and J genes are TRBV15 and TRBJ2-5; 10 positions agree with TRBD2. Germline V gene sequence: CDR1 LNHNV, CDR2 YYDKDF (reference sequence). CDR3 size: 16 residues. V gave up 4 bases and J gave up 7 bases; unmatched junction bases: 12. The CDR3 protein is CATSKESGRAGGTQYF. The CDR3, as DNA: TGTGCCACCAGCAAGGAGAGCGGGAGGGCCGGGGGGACCCAGTACTTC.